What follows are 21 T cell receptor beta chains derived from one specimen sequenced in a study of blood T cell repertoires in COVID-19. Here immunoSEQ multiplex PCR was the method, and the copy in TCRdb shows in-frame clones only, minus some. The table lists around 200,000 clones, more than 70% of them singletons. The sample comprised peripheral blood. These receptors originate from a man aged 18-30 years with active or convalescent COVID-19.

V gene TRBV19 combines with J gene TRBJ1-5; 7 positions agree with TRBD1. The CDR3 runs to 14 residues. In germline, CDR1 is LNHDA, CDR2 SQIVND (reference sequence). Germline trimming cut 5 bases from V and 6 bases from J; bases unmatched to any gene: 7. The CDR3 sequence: CASSPRQGGQPQHF. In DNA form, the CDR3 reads TGTGCCAGTAGTCCAAGACAGGGCGGTCAGCCCCAGCATTTT.

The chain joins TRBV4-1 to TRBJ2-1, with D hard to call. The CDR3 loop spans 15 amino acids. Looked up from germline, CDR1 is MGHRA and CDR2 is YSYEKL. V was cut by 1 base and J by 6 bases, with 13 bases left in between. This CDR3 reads CASSQAESPGNEQFF. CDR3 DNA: TGCGCCAGCAGCCAAGCTGAGAGCCCAGGCAATGAGCAGTTCTTC.

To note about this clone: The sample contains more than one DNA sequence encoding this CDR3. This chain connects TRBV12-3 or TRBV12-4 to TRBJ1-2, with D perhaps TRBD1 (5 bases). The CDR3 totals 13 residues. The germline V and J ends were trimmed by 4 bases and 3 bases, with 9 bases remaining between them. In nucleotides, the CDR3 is TGTGCCAGCAGTTCCAGGGAGGACTATGGCTACACCTTC. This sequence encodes CASSSREDYGYTF.

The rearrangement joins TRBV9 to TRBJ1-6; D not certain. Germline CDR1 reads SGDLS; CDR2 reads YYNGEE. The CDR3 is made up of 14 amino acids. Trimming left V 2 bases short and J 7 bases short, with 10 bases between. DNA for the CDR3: TGTGCCAGCAGCGTTGAACAGTCGAATTCACCCCTCCACTTT. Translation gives CASSVEQSNSPLHF.

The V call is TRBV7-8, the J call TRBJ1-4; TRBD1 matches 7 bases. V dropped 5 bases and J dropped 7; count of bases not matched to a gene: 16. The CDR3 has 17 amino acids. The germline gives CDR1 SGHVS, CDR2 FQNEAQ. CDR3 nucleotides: TGTGCCAGCAGCCAGAGCGAGGGGGCAAACCAGTTTGAAAAACTGTTTTTT. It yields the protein CASSQSEGANQFEKLFF.

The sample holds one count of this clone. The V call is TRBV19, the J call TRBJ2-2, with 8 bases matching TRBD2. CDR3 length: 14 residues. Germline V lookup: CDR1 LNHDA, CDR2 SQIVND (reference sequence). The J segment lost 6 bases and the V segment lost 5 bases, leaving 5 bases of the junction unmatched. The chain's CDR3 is CASSRLAGAGELFF. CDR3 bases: TGTGCCAGTAGTCGGCTAGCGGGCGCCGGGGAGCTGTTTTTT.

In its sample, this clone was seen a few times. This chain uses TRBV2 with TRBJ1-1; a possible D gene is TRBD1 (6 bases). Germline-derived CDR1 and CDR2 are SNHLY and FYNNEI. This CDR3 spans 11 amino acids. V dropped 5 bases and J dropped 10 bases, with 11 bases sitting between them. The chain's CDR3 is CASSRQVRAFF. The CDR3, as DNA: TGTGCCAGCAGTAGACAGGTTAGAGCTTTCTTT.

DNA for the CDR3: TGTGCCAGCAGCCCTAGGGGTGGTGGATTTGAAAAACTGTTTTTT. It yields the protein CASSPRGGGFEKLFF. The chain employs TRBV7-6 and TRBJ1-4, with D perhaps TRBD1 (5 bases). This CDR3 contains 15 residues. The V and J ends lost 5 bases and 7 bases respectively, with 17 bases between them. Germline V gives CDR1 SGHVS, CDR2 FNYEAQ.

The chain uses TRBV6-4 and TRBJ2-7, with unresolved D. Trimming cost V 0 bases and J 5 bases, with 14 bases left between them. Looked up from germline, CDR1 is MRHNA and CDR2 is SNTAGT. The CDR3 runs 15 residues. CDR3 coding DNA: TGTGCCAGCAGTGACTCTGGCAGTTCCCCCCACGAGCAGTACTTC. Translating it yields CASSDSGSSPHEQYF.

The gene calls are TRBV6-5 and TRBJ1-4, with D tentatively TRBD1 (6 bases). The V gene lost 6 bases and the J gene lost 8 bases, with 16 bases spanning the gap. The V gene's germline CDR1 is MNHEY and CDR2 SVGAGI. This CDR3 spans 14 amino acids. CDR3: CASSSTGQREKLFF. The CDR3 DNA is TGTGCCAGCAGCTCGACAGGCCAGCGGGAAAAACTGTTTTTT.

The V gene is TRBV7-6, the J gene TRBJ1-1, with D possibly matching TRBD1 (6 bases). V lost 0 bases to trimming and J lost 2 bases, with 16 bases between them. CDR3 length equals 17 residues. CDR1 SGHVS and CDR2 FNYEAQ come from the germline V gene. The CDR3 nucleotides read TGTGCCAGCAGCTTAGCGCTCGGCGGGGGGGCTAACACTGAAGCTTTCTTT. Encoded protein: CASSLALGGGANTEAFF.

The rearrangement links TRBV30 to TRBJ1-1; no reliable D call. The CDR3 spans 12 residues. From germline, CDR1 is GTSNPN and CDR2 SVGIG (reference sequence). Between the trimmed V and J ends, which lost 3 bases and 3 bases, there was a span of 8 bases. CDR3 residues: CAWRRDYTEAFF. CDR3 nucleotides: TGTGCCTGGAGGCGGGATTACACTGAAGCTTTCTTT.

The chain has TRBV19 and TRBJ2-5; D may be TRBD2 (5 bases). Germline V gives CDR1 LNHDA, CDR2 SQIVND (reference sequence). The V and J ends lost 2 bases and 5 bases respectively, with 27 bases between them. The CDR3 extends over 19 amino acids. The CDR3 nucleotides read TGTGCCAGTAGTATACATGCTTCAGTAGCGACTCAAAGACCGGAGACCCAGTACTTC. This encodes CASSIHASVATQRPETQYF. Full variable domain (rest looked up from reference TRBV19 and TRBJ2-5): DGGITQSPKYLFRKEGQNVTLSCEQNLNHDAMYWYRQDPGQGLRLIYYSQIVNDFQKGDIAEGYSVSREKKESFPLTVTSAQKNPTAFYLCASSIHASVATQRPETQYFGPGTRLLVL.

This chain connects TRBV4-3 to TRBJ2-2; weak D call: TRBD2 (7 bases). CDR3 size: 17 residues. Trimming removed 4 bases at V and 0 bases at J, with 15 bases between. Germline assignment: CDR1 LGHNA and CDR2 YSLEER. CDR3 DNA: TGCGCCAGCAGCCCTCAACAGGGAGGGACGAACACCGGGGAGCTGTTTTTT. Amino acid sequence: CASSPQQGGTNTGELFF.

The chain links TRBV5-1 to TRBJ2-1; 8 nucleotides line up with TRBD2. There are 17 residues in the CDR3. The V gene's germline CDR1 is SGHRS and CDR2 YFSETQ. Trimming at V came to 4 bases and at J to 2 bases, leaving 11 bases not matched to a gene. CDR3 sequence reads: CASSPSGSTGTYNEQFF. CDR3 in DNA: TGCGCCAGCAGCCCAAGCGGGAGTACGGGTACCTACAATGAGCAGTTCTTC.

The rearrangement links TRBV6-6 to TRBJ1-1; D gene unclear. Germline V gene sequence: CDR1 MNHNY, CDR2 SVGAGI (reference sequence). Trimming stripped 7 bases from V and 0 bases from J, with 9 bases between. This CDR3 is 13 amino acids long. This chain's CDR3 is CASKRSMNTEAFF. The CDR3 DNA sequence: TGTGCCAGCAAGAGAAGTATGAACACTGAAGCTTTCTTT.

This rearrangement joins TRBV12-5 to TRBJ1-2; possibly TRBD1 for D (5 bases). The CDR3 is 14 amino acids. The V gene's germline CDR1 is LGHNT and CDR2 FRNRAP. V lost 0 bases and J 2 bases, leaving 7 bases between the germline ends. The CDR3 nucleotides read TGTGCTAGTGGTTTGGTAGGGGTCAACTATGGCTACACCTTC. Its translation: CASGLVGVNYGYTF.

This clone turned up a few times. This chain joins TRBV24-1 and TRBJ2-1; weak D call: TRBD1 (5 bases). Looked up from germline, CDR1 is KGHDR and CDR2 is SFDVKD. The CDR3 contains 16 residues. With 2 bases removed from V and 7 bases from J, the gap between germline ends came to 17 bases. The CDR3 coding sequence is TGTGCCACCAGTGATTGCCCCGCAATAGGGGCAAATGAGCAGTTCTTC. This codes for CATSDCPAIGANEQFF.

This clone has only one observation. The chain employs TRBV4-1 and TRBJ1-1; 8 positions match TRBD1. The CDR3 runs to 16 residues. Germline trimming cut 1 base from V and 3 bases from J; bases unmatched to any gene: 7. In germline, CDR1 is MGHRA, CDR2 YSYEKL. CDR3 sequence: CASSQVPGGLDTEAFF. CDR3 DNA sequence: TGCGCCAGCAGCCAAGTGCCAGGGGGCCTTGACACTGAAGCTTTCTTT.

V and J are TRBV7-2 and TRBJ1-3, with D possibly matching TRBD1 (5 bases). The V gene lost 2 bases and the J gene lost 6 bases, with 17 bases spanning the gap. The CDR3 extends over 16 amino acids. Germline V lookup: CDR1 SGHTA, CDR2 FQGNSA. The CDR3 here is CASSLKTGQPQNTIYF. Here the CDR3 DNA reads TGTGCCAGCAGCTTAAAAACAGGCCAACCACAAAACACCATATATTTT.

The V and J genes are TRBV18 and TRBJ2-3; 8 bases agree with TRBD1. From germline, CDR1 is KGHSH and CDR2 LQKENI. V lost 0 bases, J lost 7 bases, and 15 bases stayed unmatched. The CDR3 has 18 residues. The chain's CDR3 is CASSPPIGTGGTGNTQYF. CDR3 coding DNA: TGTGCCAGCTCACCACCGATTGGAACAGGGGGAACTGGGAATACGCAGTATTTT.